Following are 22 T cell receptor beta chains from one sample sequenced in a study of molecular identifiers for immune sequencing clone quantification. Using its own MiXCR run on the PCR reads, TCRdb lists one record per CDR3 protein. The table includes under 600,000 distinct CDR3 sequences, about a fifth detected once. The sequenced sample consisted of naive CD8+ T cells from blood, with Jurkat cell RNA spiked in. As for subset: FACS-sorted CD8+CD4-CCR7+CD45RA+ naive T cells. All receptors derive from a human donor in good health. Some libraries in this study had Jurkat cell RNA spiked in.

The chain carries TRBV7-3 and TRBJ2-1, with TRBD1 matching over 12 bases. V gave up 0 bases and J gave up 7 bases; unmatched junction bases: 7. CDR1 and CDR2 (germline): SGHTA, FQGTGA. The CDR3 sequence is 17 residues long. The CDR3 DNA reads as TGTGCCAGCAGCTTAACGCCCGGGACAGGGGGCGCGAATGAGCAGTTCTTC. Its protein product is CASSLTPGTGGANEQFF.

This clonotype was observed a few times. The rearrangement uses TRBV11-2 and TRBJ2-7; no clear D gene. The CDR3 is made up of 13 amino acids. Trimming took off 2 bases at V and 0 bases at J, with 5 bases between the two ends. Germline CDR1 is SGHAT and CDR2 is FQNNGV. For the CDR3, the DNA is TGTGCCAGCAGCTTACGGCACTCCTACGAGCAGTACTTC. This translates into CASSLRHSYEQYF.

There are many counts of this clonotype. CDR3 loop: CASSPSGRTSGELFF. The CDR3 DNA is TGTGCCAGCAGCCCATCCGGACGAACCTCCGGGGAGCTGTTTTTT. The chain couples TRBV7-9 to TRBJ2-2; D is ambiguous. The CDR3 has 15 amino acids. CDR1 is SEHNR, CDR2 FQNEAQ, per germline (reference sequence). Deletions cut 5 bases from V and 6 bases from J, with 16 bases between.

The table lists this clonotype with many counts. The chain has TRBV13 and TRBJ2-7; tentative D call: TRBD2 (6 bases). Trimming removed 6 bases from V and 1 base from J, with 13 bases in between. Germline CDR1 PRHDT, CDR2 FYEKMQ (reference sequence). This CDR3 comprises 14 residues. Here the CDR3 DNA reads TGTGCCAGCAGGTTCGGGGGTGGATCCTACGAGCAGTACTTC. Its translation is CASRFGGGSYEQYF.

This clonotype came up many times. V is TRBV6-5 and J is TRBJ2-3, with 11 bases that match TRBD2. Germline CDR1 MNHEY, CDR2 SVGAGI. Trimming removed 4 bases from V and 3 bases from J; junction bases left unmatched: 6. This CDR3 contains 16 residues. This CDR3 reads CASSFRLAGRTDTQYF. The DNA of the CDR3 is TGTGCCAGCAGTTTTAGACTAGCGGGAAGGACAGATACGCAGTATTTT.

In its sample, this clonotype was seen many times. V gene TRBV6-5 combines with J gene TRBJ1-1; D unresolved. Trimming left V 0 bases short and J 6 bases short, with 20 bases between. Germline V gene sequence: CDR1 MNHEY, CDR2 SVGAGI. The CDR3 contains 17 residues. The CDR3, as DNA: TGTGCCAGCAGTTACTCGTTTTCAGGTTTTAAAAGGGCTGAAGCTTTCTTT. Translation: CASSYSFSGFKRAEAFF.

The genes are TRBV13 and TRBJ2-7; 7 nucleotides align to TRBD1. Germline V CDR1 and CDR2: PRHDT, FYEKMQ (reference sequence). This CDR3 has 15 amino acids. J lost 0 bases, V lost 4 bases, and 6 bases had no gene match. CDR3 sequence: CASSSYGQVSYEQYF. The CDR3, as DNA: TGTGCCAGCAGCTCGTACGGACAGGTCTCCTACGAGCAGTACTTC.

To note about this clonotype: This may stem from a read error, because a much larger clone lies one nucleotide away. V usage is TRBV14 and J usage is TRBJ2-2; TRBD2 agrees at 9 bases. The ends lost 4 bases at V and 8 bases at J; junction bases unmatched: 11. The V gene's germline CDR1 is SGHDN and CDR2 FVKESK. The CDR3 has 16 amino acids. Here the CDR3 reads CASSPRLAGIAGELFF. The CDR3 coding sequence is TGTGCCAGCAGCCCCCGGCTAGCGGGAATAGCGGGGGAGCTGTTTTTT.

For this clonotype: A read error is possible here, since a much larger clone lies one base away. The gene calls are TRBV20-1 and TRBJ1-3, with D possibly TRBD1 on 5 matching bases. The CDR3 contains 16 residues. Germline assignment: CDR1 DFQATT and CDR2 SNEGSKA (reference sequence). The CDR3 region is CSARDRTGLTGNAIYF. DNA for the CDR3: TGCAGTGCTAGAGATCGTACAGGCCTTACTGGAAACGCCATATATTTT.

This clonotype occurred many times. The gene calls are TRBV29-1 and TRBJ2-7; D possibly uses TRBD1 or TRBD2 (6 bases each). V was cut by 5 bases and J by 5 bases, with 13 bases left in between. Germline V gene data show CDR1 as SQVTM and CDR2 as ANQGSEA. The CDR3 has 12 residues. The CDR3 here is CSVNTGRNEQYF. The CDR3 coding sequence is TGCAGCGTTAACACAGGGAGGAACGAGCAGTACTTC.

This clonotype was detected only a few times. The gene calls are TRBV2 and TRBJ2-7; D is perhaps TRBD2 (6 bases). Germline V gene data show CDR1 as SNHLY and CDR2 as FYNNEI. The CDR3 runs to 15 residues. Trimming stripped 6 bases from V and 0 bases from J, with 15 bases between. CDR3 sequence reads: CASRDPGLNSYEQYF. CDR3 nucleotides: TGTGCCAGCAGGGACCCGGGACTGAACTCCTACGAGCAGTACTTC.

The sample holds many counts of this clonotype. The chain couples TRBV25-1 to TRBJ2-3; no clear D gene. The germline gives CDR1 MGHDK, CDR2 SYGVNS. The CDR3 has 13 amino acids. Trimming pared 4 bases from V and 6 bases from J, leaving 11 bases between. The CDR3 nucleotides read TGTGCCAGCAGTGCTTTGGAAGGTGATACGCAGTATTTT. It translates to CASSALEGDTQYF. Variable domain in full (rest from reference TRBV25-1 and TRBJ2-3): EADIYQTPRYLVIGTGKKITLECSQTMGHDKMYWYQQDPGMELHLIHYSYGVNSTEKGDLSSESTVSRIRTEHFPLTLESARPSHTSQYLCASSALEGDTQYFGPGTRLTVL.

This clonotype was seen many times. The genes are TRBV19 and TRBJ2-2; D remains ambiguous. The CDR3 has 15 amino acids. Germline assignment: CDR1 LNHDA and CDR2 SQIVND (reference sequence). Trimming stripped 3 bases from V and 4 bases from J, with 12 bases between. The CDR3 loop is CASSMNSQITGELFF. CDR3 bases: TGTGCCAGTAGTATGAACAGTCAAATCACCGGGGAGCTGTTTTTT.

The table lists this clonotype with many counts. V gene TRBV7-9 combines with J gene TRBJ2-7; 7 bases match TRBD1. V lost 5 bases to trimming and J lost 4 bases; unmatched junction nucleotides: 8. The CDR3 has 14 amino acids. CDR1 is SEHNR, CDR2 FQNEAQ, per germline (reference sequence). CDR3 in amino acids: CASSRSQGVYEQYF. CDR3 coding DNA: TGTGCCAGCAGCCGATCGCAGGGGGTTTACGAGCAGTACTTC.

This clonotype was recorded a few times. This chain joins TRBV12-3 or TRBV12-4 and TRBJ1-2; no clear D. The ends were cut back, 3 bases at V and 4 bases at J, with 12 bases in the middle. The CDR3 contains 14 residues. CDR3 protein: CASSFGGMGYGYTF. CDR3 DNA sequence: TGTGCCAGCAGTTTTGGAGGAATGGGCTATGGCTACACCTTC.

This clonotype appeared a few times. J is TRBJ2-2 and V is TRBV7-9; maybe TRBD2 (5 bases). CDR1 is SEHNR and CDR2 is FQNEAQ in the germline V gene (reference sequence). There are 16 residues in the CDR3. The V end was cut by 5 bases, the J end by 4 bases, with 17 bases between. The CDR3 bases are TGTGCCAGCAGCAGGAGTGCGGGCAGCGGCACCGGGGAGCTGTTTTTT. Residues: CASSRSAGSGTGELFF.

This clonotype was counted between two and nine times. V usage is TRBV13 and J usage is TRBJ2-3; D is perhaps TRBD2 (5 bases). The V gene's germline CDR1 is PRHDT and CDR2 FYEKMQ (reference sequence). V gave up 4 bases and J gave up 0 bases, with 17 bases separating them. This CDR3 is built from 17 residues. The CDR3 DNA reads as TGTGCCAGCAGCTCCGACCTCCCGGGGATAAGCACAGATACGCAGTATTTT. Encoded protein: CASSSDLPGISTDTQYF.

As for this clonotype: A read error is possible here, since a much larger clone lies one base away. The final CDR3 position lacks the conserved phenylalanine or tryptophan, pointing to a likely read error. The limits of the CDR3 on the DNA are not certain, so only TCRdb's listed CDR3 is given. The J gene is TRBJ1-1, the V gene TRBV25-1. The length of the CDR3 is 8 amino acids, counting both ends. Germline V gene sequence: CDR1 MGHDK, CDR2 SYGVNS. The CDR3 loop is CASNQNWN.

V and J are TRBV27 and TRBJ2-1; D is unclear. This CDR3 contains 12 residues. The V end lost 2 bases, the J end lost 8 bases, and 7 bases lay between the germline ends. Germline values: CDR1 MNHEY, CDR2 SMNVEV (reference sequence). CDR3 coding DNA: TGTGCCAGCAGTTTAGGGGTCGATGAGCAGTTCTTC. This translates into CASSLGVDEQFF.

A few counts support this clonotype. The CDR3 DNA is TGTGCCAGCAGCACCCGACTAGCGGGAGAAGGCAATGAGCAGTTCTTC. This codes for CASSTRLAGEGNEQFF. The J gene is TRBJ2-1, the V gene TRBV11-3; TRBD2 matches 12 bases. After removal of 5 bases from V and 6 bases from J, the junction contained 8 bases not matched to a gene. The CDR3 runs 16 residues. The V gene's germline CDR1 is SGHNT and CDR2 YENEEA.

The V gene is TRBV29-1, the J gene TRBJ2-7, with TRBD2 matching 7 bases. CDR3 size: 15 residues. Germline CDR1 reads SQVTM; CDR2 reads ANQGSEA. Unmatched junction bases numbered 10, after V lost 4 bases and J lost 1 base. CDR3 nucleotides: TGCAGCGTTGCGGGCGAGCGGGGACTATCCTACGAGCAGTACTTC. Translation: CSVAGERGLSYEQYF.

This clonotype was picked up many times. The CDR3 DNA reads TGTGCCAGCAGCCTCCTAGACGTCAGATATTCTGGGGCCAACGTCCTGACTTTC. Translated, it gives CASSLLDVRYSGANVLTF. The chain couples TRBV14 to TRBJ2-6; D unclear. The CDR3 runs to 18 residues. The germline V and J ends were trimmed by 4 bases and 1 base, with 17 bases remaining between them. Looked up from germline, CDR1 is SGHDN and CDR2 is FVKESK. Using reference TRBV14 and TRBJ2-6 for the parts outside the CDR3, the full variable domain is EAGVTQFPSHSVIEKGQTVTLRCDPISGHDNLYWYRRVMGKEIKFLLHFVKESKQDESGMPNNRFLAERTGGTYSTLKVQPAELEDSGVYFCASSLLDVRYSGANVLTFGAGSRLTVL.